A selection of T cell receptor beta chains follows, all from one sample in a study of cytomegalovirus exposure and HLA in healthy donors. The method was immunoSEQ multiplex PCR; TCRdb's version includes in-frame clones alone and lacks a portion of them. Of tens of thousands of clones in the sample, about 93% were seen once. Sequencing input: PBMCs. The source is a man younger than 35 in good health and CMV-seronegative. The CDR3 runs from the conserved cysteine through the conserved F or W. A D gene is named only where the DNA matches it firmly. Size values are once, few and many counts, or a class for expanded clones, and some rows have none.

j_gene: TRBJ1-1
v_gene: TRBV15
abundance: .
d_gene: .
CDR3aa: CATSTTRRLSATEAFF
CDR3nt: TGTGCCACCAGCACGACCCGGCGGCTAAGCGCGACTGAAGCTTTCTTT

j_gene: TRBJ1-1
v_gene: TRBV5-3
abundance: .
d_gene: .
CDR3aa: CARSPWEGVGTEAFF
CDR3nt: TGTGCCAGAAGCCCCTGGGAGGGGGTTGGCACTGAAGCTTTCTTT

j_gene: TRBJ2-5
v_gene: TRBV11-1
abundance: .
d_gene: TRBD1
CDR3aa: CASSRWDRGIYF
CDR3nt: TGTGCCAGCAGCCGATGGGACAGAGGTATCTACTTC

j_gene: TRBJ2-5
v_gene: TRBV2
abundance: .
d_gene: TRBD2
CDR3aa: CASSYQLRGAGVTQYF
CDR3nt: TGTGCCAGCAGTTACCAACTGCGGGGGGCGGGGGTGACCCAGTACTTC

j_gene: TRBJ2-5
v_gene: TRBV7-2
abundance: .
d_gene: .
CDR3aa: CASSSKGSGETQYF
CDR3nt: TGTGCCAGCAGCTCAAAGGGCAGCGGAGAGACCCAGTACTTC

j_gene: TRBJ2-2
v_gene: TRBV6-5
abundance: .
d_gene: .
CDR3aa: CASILGQLNTGELFF
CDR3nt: TGTGCCAGCATATTAGGACAGTTGAACACCGGGGAGCTGTTTTTT

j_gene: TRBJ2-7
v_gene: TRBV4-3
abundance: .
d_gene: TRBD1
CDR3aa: CASSHDRGERYEQYF
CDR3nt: TGCGCCAGCAGCCATGACAGGGGTGAAAGGTACGAGCAGTACTTC

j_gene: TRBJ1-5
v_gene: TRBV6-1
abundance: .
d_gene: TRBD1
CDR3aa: CASGAEGQGIQPQHF
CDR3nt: TGTGCCAGCGGCGCCGAGGGACAGGGGATTCAGCCCCAGCATTTT

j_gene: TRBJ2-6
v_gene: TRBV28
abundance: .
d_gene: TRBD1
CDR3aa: CASSFPSQGEAGANVLTF
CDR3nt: TGTGCCAGCAGTTTCCCCAGCCAGGGGGAAGCGGGGGCCAACGTCCTGACTTTC

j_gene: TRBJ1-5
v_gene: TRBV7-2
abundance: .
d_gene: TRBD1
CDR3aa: CASSLSTGAVVEPQHF
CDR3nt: TGTGCCAGCAGCTTATCTACAGGGGCTGTGGTGGAGCCCCAGCATTTT

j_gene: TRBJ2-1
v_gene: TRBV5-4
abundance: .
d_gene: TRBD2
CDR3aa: CASSLDSGTYNEQFF
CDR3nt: TGTGCCAGCAGCTTGGACAGCGGGACGTACAATGAGCAGTTCTTC

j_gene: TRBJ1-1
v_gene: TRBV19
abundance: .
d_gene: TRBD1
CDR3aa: CASSRFGQGSTEAFF
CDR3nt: TGTGCCAGTAGTAGATTCGGACAGGGAAGCACTGAAGCTTTCTTT

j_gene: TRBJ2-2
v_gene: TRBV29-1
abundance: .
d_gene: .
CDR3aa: CSVEGGSVSGELFF
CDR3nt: TGCAGCGTTGAAGGCGGGTCAGTGAGCGGGGAGCTGTTTTTT

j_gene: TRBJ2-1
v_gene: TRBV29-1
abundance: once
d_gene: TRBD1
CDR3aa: CSVSPGGFVDEQFF
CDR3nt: TGCAGCGTATCCCCAGGGGGTTTCGTGGATGAGCAGTTCTTC

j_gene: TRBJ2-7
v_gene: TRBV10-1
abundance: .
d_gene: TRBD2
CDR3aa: CAILLAGGSYEQYF
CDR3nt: TGCGCCATCCTCCTAGCGGGAGGTTCCTACGAGCAGTACTTC

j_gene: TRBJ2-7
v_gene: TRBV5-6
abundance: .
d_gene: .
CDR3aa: CASSFDSYEQYF
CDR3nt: TGTGCCAGCAGCTTCGACAGCTACGAGCAGTACTTC

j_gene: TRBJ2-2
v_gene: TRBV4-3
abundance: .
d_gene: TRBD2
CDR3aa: CASSPGLAGGPNTGELFF
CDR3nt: TGCGCCAGCAGCCCAGGACTAGCGGGGGGACCGAACACCGGGGAGCTGTTTTTT

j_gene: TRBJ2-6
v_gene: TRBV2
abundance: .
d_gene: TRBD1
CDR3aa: CASRLDRESANVLTF
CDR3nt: TGTGCCAGCAGACTTGACAGGGAATCAGCCAACGTCCTGACTTTC

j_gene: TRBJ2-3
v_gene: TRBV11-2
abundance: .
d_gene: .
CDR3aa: CASSGPRLGTDTQYF
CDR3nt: TGTGCCAGCAGCGGCCCCCGACTGGGCACAGATACGCAGTATTTT

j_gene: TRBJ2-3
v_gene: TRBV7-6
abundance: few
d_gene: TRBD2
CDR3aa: CASSLGTSGNTDTQYF
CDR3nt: TGTGCCAGCAGCTTAGGGACTAGCGGAAACACAGATACGCAGTATTTT

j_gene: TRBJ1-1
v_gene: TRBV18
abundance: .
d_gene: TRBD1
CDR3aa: CASSRGQGAVTEAFF
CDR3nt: TGTGCCAGCTCACGGGGACAGGGTGCGGTCACTGAAGCTTTCTTT

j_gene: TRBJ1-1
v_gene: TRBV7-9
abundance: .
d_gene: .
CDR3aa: CASSSRTVYTEAFF
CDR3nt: TGTGCCAGCAGCTCGCGGACAGTCTACACTGAAGCTTTCTTT

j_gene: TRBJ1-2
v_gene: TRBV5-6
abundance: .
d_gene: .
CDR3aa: CATTEGLYGYTF
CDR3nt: TGTGCCACCACTGAGGGCCTCTATGGCTACACCTTC

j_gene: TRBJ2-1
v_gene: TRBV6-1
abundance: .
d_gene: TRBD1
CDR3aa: CASSRTGTDNEQFF
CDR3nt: TGTGCCAGCAGCCGTACCGGGACAGACAATGAGCAGTTCTTC

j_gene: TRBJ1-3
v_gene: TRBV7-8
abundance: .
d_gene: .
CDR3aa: CASSLAGGSGNTIYF
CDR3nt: TGTGCCAGCAGCTTAGCGGGGGGGTCTGGAAACACCATATATTTT

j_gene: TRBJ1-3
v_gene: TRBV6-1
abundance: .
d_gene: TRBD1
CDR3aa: CASSGRTGLGGNTIYF
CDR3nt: TGTGCCAGCAGTGGCCGGACAGGGTTGGGTGGAAACACCATATATTTT

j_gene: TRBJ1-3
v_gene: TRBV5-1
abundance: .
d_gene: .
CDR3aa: CASSLGDTRSGNTIYF
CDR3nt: TGCGCCAGCAGCTTGGGGGACACCCGCTCTGGAAACACCATATATTTT

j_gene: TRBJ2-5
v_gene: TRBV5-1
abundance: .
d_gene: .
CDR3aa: CASSLTAGTQETQYF
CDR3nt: TGCGCCAGCAGCTTGACCGCGGGAACACAAGAGACCCAGTACTTC

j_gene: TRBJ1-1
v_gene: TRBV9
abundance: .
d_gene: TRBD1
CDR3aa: CASSVRDRGPGDTEAFF
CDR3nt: TGTGCCAGCAGCGTCCGGGACAGGGGGCCAGGGGACACTGAAGCTTTCTTT

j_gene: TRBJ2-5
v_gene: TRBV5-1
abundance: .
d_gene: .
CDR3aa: CASSPGGTQYF
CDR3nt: TGCGCCAGCAGCCCGGGTGGGACCCAGTACTTC

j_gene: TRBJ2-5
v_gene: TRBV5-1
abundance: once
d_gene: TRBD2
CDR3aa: CASRPGLKGNHQETQYF
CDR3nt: TGCGCCAGCAGACCGGGACTAAAAGGAAACCACCAAGAGACCCAGTACTTC